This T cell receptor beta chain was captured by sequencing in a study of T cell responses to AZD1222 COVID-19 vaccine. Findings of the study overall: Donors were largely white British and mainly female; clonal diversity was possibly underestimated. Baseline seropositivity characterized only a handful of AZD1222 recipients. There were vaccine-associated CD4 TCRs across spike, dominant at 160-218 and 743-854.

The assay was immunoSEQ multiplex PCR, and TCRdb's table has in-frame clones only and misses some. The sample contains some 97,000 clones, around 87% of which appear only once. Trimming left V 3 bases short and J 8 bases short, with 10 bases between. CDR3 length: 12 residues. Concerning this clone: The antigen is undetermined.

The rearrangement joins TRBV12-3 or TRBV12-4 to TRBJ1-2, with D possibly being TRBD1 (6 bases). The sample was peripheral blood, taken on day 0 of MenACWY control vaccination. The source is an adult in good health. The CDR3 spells CASSFGGRGYTF. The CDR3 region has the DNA TGTGCCAGCAGTTTTGGGGGCAGGGGCTACACCTTC.